Sequencing of this T cell receptor beta chain was carried out in a study of shared clonotypes between healthy human individuals. The CDR3 spans 13 residues. Germline V gene data show CDR1 as SGHTS and CDR2 as YDEGEE. Trimming shortened V by 7 bases and J by 9 bases, and 19 bases separated the two germline ends. Regarding the study as a whole: The study's rarefaction showed incomplete sorted-subset sequencing despite large depth. In contrast to clonotypes shared by all four donors, non-shared clonotypes had lower generation probabilities. The sampled material consisted only of blood, and tissue repertoires are likely to differ.

Turning to this clone: Its cognate antigen is unknown.

Clones were read by immunoSEQ multiplex PCR, and TCRdb kept only the in-frame ones, dropping some. This table has about 2.3 million clones, 93% appearing once. Specimen: naive CD4+ T cells from PBMCs. Subset specified: CD45RA+ positively selected. The J gene is TRBJ1-2, the V gene TRBV5-8; D is ambiguous. The TCR originated in a young man in good health. Some clones in this sample may be carry-over from other donors' samples. Here the CDR3 DNA reads TGTGCCAGCGCCGAGGGTACCCTAAAACGCTACACCTTC. This translates into CASAEGTLKRYTF.